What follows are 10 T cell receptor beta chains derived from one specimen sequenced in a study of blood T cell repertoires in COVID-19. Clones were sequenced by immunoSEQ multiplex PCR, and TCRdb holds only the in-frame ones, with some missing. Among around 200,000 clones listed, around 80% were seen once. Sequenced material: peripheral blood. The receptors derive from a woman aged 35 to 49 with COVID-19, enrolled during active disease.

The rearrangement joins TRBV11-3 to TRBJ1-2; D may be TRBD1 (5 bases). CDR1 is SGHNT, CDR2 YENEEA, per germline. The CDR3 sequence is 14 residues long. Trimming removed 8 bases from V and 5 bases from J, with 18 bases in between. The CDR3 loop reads CASAYLHRIYGYTF. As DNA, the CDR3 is TGTGCCAGCGCTTATTTGCACAGGATTTATGGCTACACCTTC.

CDR3 in amino acids: CASMGTGSMNTEAFF. For the CDR3, the DNA is TGTGCCAGCATGGGGACAGGGTCAATGAACACTGAAGCTTTCTTT. V is TRBV6-1 and J is TRBJ1-1; TRBD1 agrees at 9 bases. This CDR3 has 15 residues. Germline V gives CDR1 MNHNS, CDR2 SASEGT. With V trimmed by 7 bases and J by 0 bases, 6 bases remained unmatched.

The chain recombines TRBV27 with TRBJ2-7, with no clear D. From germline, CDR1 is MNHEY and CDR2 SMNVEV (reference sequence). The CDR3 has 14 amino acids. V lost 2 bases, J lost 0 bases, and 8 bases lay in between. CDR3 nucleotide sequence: TGTGCCAGCAGTTTACAGGCCAGCTCCTACGAGCAGTACTTC. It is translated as CASSLQASSYEQYF.

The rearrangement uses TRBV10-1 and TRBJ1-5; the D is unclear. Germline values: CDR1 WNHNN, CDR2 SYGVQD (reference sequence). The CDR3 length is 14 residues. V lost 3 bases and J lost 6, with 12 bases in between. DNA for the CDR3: TGCGCCAGCAGTGACGGTCTCTCGGGTCAGCCCCAGCATTTT. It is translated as CASSDGLSGQPQHF.

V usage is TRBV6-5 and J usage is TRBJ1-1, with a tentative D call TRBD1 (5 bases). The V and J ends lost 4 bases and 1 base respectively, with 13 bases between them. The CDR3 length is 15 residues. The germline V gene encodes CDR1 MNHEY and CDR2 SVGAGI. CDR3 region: CASSFQGSPNTEAFF. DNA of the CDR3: TGTGCCAGCAGTTTTCAGGGCTCCCCGAACACTGAAGCTTTCTTT.

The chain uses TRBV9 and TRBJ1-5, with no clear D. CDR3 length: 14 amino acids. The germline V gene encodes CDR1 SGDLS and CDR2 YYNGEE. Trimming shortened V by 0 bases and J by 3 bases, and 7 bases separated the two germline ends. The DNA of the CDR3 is TGTGCCAGCAGCGTAGGAGAAGACAATCAGCCCCAGCATTTT. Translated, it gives CASSVGEDNQPQHF.

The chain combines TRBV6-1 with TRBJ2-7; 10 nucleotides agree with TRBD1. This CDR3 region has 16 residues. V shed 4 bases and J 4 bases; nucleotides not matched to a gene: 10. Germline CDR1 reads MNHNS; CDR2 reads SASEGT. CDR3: CASSGWTGGPVYEQYF. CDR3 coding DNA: TGTGCCAGCAGTGGGTGGACAGGGGGTCCGGTGTACGAGCAGTACTTC.

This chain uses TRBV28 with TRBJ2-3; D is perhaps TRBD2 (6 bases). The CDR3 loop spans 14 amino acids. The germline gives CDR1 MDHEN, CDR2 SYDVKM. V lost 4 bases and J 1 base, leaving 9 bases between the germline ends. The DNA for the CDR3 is TGTGCCAGCAGTTGGCCTAGCGGCACAGATACGCAGTATTTT. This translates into CASSWPSGTDTQYF.

DNA of the CDR3: TGTGCCAGCTCACTTCGACAGGGGTCGGATGAAAAACTGTTTTTT. Translated, it gives CASSLRQGSDEKLFF. The chain carries TRBV18 and TRBJ1-4; TRBD1 matches at 8 bases. Unmatched junction bases numbered 7, after V lost 4 bases and J lost 6 bases. Germline loops: CDR1 KGHSH, CDR2 LQKENI. The CDR3 contains 15 residues.

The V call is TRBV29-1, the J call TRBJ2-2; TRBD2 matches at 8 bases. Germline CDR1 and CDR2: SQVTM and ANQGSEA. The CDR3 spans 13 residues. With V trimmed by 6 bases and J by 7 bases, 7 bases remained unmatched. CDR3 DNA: TGCAGCGTGGACGGGGGGGTCGTCGGGGAGCTGTTTTTT. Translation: CSVDGGVVGELFF.